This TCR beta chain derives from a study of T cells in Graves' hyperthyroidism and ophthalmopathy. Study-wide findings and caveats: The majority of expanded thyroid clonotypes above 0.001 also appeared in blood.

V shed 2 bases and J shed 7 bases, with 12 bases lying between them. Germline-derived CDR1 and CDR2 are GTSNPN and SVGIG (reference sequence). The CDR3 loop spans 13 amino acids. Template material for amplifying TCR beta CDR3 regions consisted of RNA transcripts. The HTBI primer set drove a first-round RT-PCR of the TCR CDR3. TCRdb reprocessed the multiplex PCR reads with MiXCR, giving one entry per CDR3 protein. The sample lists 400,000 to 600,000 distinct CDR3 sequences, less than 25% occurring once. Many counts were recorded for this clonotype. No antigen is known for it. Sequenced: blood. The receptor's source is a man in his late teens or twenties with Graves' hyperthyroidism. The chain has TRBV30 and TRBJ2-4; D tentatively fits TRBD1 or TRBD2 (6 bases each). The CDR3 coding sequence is TGTGCCTGGAGTCCCCGGGGGCGGAACATTCAGTACTTC. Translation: CAWSPRGRNIQYF. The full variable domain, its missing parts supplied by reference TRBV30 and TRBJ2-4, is SQTIHQWPATLVQPVGSPLSLECTVEGTSNPNLYWYRQAAGRGLQLLFYSVGIGQISSEVPQNLSASRPQDRQFILSSKKLLLSDSGFYLCAWSPRGRNIQYFGAGTRLSVL.